This T cell receptor beta chain was found in a study of CD8 T cells in Susac syndrome. Study context: Patients with Susac syndrome were therapy-naive, taking corticosteroids, with some also receiving intravenous immunoglobulin, or taking intravenous immunoglobulin alone at the time their blood was drawn.

Trimming took 6 bases from V and 10 from J, leaving 16 bases between them. The CDR3 length is 14 residues. Germline CDR1 and CDR2: SGHAT and FQNNGV. Sequencing targeted TCR beta in blood CD8+ and CD4+ T cells. TEMRA cells were FACS-enriched, and CD8+ and CD4+ T cells were isolated negatively. The authors reverse transcribed roughly 0.5 to 1 ug RNA with random hexamers. TCR beta CDR3 was amplified by immunoSEQ covering 54 Vbeta and 13 Jbeta. TCRdb itself ran the immunoSEQ multiplex PCR reads through MiXCR, one entry per CDR3 protein. Of roughly 52,000 distinct CDR3 sequences in the sample, roughly 94% were seen once.

The clonotype comes from a human donor with Susac syndrome. Sequencing used CD8+ T cells from PBMCs. The chain uses TRBV11-2 and TRBJ1-6, with a tentative D call TRBD1 (6 bases). The CDR3 region is CASRSGALWSPLHF. The CDR3 region has the DNA TGTGCCAGCAGGTCAGGGGCCTTATGGTCACCCCTCCACTTT.